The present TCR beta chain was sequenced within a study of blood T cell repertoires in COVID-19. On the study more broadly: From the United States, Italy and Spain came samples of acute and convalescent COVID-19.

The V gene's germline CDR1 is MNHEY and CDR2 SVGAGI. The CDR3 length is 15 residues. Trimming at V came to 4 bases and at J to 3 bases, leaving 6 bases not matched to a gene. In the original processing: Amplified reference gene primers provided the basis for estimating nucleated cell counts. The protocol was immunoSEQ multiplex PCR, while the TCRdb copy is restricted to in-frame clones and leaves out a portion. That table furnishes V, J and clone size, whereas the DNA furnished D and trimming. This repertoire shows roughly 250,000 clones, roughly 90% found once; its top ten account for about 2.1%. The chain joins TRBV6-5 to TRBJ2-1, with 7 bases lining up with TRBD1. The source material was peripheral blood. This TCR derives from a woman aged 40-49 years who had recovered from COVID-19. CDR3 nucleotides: TGTGCCAGCAGTTTCCTAGGACAGGACTACAATGAGCAGTTCTTC. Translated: CASSFLGQDYNEQFF.